These T cell receptor beta chains were read from a single sample in a study of neoadjuvant nivolumab and ipilimumab in lung cancer. Assay: immunoSEQ multiplex PCR; the TCRdb copy retains only in-frame clones and omits some. This sample has more than 1,500 clones; about 85% occur once, and the top ten carry 2% to 2.5%. The sample consisted of adjacent normal lung tissue, taken after neoadjuvant nivolumab, alone or with ipilimumab, at or shortly before surgery. These receptors all come from an adult with non-small cell lung cancer. Each CDR3 is given with its conserved first and last residue.

v_gene	CDR3aa
TRBV5-5	CASSIGPRDSSYEQYF
TRBV7-3	CASSFSSLPSETQYF
TRBV6-6	CASSYDRSGKETQYF
TRBV6-6	CASSYGQGAETQYF
TRBV11-2	CASSQGVAGALEQYF
TRBV5-1	CASSPGQPSYNEQFF
TRBV19	CASSIGGSQETQYF
TRBV15	CATSRDSRGTYRHYGYTF
TRBV19	CASMSPSSYNEQFF
TRBV5-1	CASSLAGQGAGNTIYF
TRBV2	CASSEAWGTAYEQYF
TRBV25-1	CASSEPGADTQYF
TRBV7-2	CASSPVRSGELFF
TRBV6-4	CASSRTSGSTDTQYF
TRBV19	CASSPSGTPSGANVLTF
TRBV2	CASSVSGQGSDEQFF
TRBV11-2	CASSWGTGATYEQYF
TRBV11-2	CASSSPGGTSGGNSYEQYF
TRBV30	CAWSIRTGHTGELFF
TRBV29-1	CSVGDRGRNTEAFF
TRBV2	CASSEARDGPVEGEKLFF
TRBV11-2	CASSLEGRGSGRYEQYF
TRBV6-4	CASSDRDNNEQFF
TRBV7-2	CASSWDRVSTGELFF
TRBV19	CASSIEDRAYYEQYF
TRBV5-1	CASSLGERNWNTGELFF
TRBV5-6	CASNWWAAGTGELFF
TRBV7-6	CASSADSNTEAFF
TRBV7-3	CASSLRRGQGAGETQYF
TRBV9	CASSVGTGPYEQYF
TRBV4-1	CASSHPKDEGWPNTEAFF
TRBV7-9	CASSRDRGLETQYF
TRBV5-8	CASSLGQNLYEQYF
TRBV6-1	CASSEARGGYTF
TRBV6-1	CASIQGQTYNEQFF
TRBV6-1	CASSELSAGNYGYTF
TRBV4-2	CASSQDSGSGRNTDTQYF
TRBV28	CASYRQESTEAFF
TRBV7-9	CASKNENHYGYTF
TRBV29-1	CSVEVGAQETQYF
TRBV6-5	CASSYSSYEQYF
TRBV2	CASMTSGNQETQYF
TRBV30	CAWSVTGLPNEKLFF
TRBV6-1	CASSEVVGLARNTIYF